The sequence of this TCR beta chain was determined in a study of CD8 T cells in ankylosing spondylitis. This clonotype was picked up a small number of times. V was cut by 2 bases and J by 5 bases, with 19 bases left in between. The CDR3 is made up of 16 amino acids. The V gene's germline CDR1 is SGHVS and CDR2 FNYEAQ. In making TCR beta libraries, quantitative 5'-RACE with molecular barcodes was used. Each CDR3 protein gets one entry after TCRdb re-called the 5' RACE reads with MiXCR. This sample carries approximately 220,000 distinct CDR3 sequences, about 10% of them seen once, and the ten largest clones take around a fifth.

The chain has TRBV7-6 and TRBJ2-7; TRBD2 is a possible D gene (8 bases). The sequence was collected from a male donor with ankylosing spondylitis or in good health (not recorded which). The sample consisted of blood, either unsorted or a sorted T cell fraction (not recorded which). The CDR3 sequence is CASSLRGGQPGDEQYF. The DNA for the CDR3 is TGTGCCAGCAGCTTACGGGGGGGACAGCCCGGGGACGAGCAGTACTTC.